The T cell receptor beta chain described here comes from a study of graft-versus-host responses after intestinal transplantation. The CDR3 spans 13 residues. Germline V lookup: CDR1 SGHAT, CDR2 FQNNGV. V gave up 6 bases and J gave up 8 bases; unmatched junction bases: 6. Once graft tissue had been processed, intraepithelial and lamina propria lymphocytes were released. Here immunoSEQ multiplex PCR was the method, and the copy in TCRdb shows in-frame clones only, minus some. The sample contains roughly 36,000 clones, about nine tenths of which appear only once. The input for sequencing was ileum tissue, taken around 190 days after intestinal transplant. V usage is TRBV11-2 and J usage is TRBJ2-4; 8 nucleotides align to TRBD1. The receptor was isolated from a human patient who received an intestinal transplant, so some T cells may come from the graft donor. The CDR3 region has the DNA TGTGCCAGCAGGAGGACAGGGCTTTACATTCAGTACTTC. It encodes CASRRTGLYIQYF.